This T cell receptor (beta chain) was sequenced for a study of blood T cell repertoires in COVID-19. The overall study: From T cells, B-cell-depleted T cells, or PBMCs came the material, which was cDNA or gDNA.

The protocol was immunoSEQ multiplex PCR, while the TCRdb copy is restricted to in-frame clones and leaves out a portion. Of about 83,000 clones detected, 85% to 90% appear once; the ten largest clones hold approximately 8.1%. With 4 bases clipped from V and 9 bases from J, the junction kept 6 bases outside the gene matches. The CDR3 sequence is 14 residues long. Germline CDR1 reads SGHRS; CDR2 reads YFSETQ. Source material: peripheral blood. The receptor comes from an elderly man with active or convalescent COVID-19. The chain carries TRBV5-1 and TRBJ1-6, with 8 nucleotides matching TRBD1. The CDR3 is CASSPGQGGSPLHF. CDR3 DNA: TGCGCCAGCAGCCCAGGACAGGGTGGTTCACCCCTCCACTTT.